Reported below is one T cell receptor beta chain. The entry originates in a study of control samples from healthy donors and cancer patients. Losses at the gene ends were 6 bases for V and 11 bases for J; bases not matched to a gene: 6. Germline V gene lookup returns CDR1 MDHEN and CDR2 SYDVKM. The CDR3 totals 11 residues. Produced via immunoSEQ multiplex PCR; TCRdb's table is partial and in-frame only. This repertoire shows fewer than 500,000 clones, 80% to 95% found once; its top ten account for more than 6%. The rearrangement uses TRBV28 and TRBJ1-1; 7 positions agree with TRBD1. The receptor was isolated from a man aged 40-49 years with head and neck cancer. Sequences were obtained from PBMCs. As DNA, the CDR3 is TGTGCCAGCAGCAAGACAGGGTACGCTTTCTTT. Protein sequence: CASSKTGYAFF.